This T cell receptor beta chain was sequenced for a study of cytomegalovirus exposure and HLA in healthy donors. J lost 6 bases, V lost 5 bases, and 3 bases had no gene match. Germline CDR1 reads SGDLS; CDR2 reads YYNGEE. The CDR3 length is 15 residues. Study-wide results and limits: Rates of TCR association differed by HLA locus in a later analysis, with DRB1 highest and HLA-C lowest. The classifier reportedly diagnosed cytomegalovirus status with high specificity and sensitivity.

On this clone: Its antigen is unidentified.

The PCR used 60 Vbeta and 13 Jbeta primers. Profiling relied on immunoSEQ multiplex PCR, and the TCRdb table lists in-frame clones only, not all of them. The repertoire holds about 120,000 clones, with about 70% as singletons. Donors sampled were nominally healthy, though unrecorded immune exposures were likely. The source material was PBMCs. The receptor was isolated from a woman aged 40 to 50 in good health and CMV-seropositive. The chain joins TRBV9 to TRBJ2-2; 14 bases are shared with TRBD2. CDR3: CASRGLAGGAGELFF. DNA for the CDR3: TGTGCCAGCAGAGGACTAGCGGGGGGAGCCGGGGAGCTGTTTTTT.